A selection of T cell receptor beta chains follows, all from one sample in a study of tumor-infiltrating lymphocytes in glioblastoma multiforme. TCRdb re-analysed the multiplex PCR reads in MiXCR, keeping a single row per CDR3 protein. The sample consists of 30,000 or so distinct CDR3 sequences, roughly 64% of them appearing once. The sample consisted of brain tumor tissue. Source of these receptors: a male donor with glioblastoma. CDR3s include the opening cysteine and the closing phenylalanine or tryptophan. The order of the fields is D gene, V gene, J gene, clone size, CDR3 DNA, CDR3 protein. A D gene is named only where the DNA matches it firmly. Expanded clones are given a class, and other clones once, few, many or no size at all.

>TRBD1|TRBV20-1|TRBJ1-2|NA
TGCAGTGCTAAAGGGGGGACAGGAACCTATGGCTGCACCTTC
CSAKGGTGTYGCTF
>NA|TRBV6-2/TRBV6-3|TRBJ2-7|NA
TGTGCCAGTAGTTACAGGGTGGACAACGAGCAGTACTTC
CASSYRVDNEQYF
>TRBD2|TRBV12-3/TRBV12-4|TRBJ2-2|NA
TGTGCCAGCAGTTTGCGGGGGGGCACCGGGGAGCTGTTTTTT
CASSLRGGTGELFF
>NA|TRBV20-1|TRBJ2-7|once
TGCAGAGCCAGAGATCAAGGGAGGCTCGGTGAGCAGTACTTC
CRARDQGRLGEQYF
>NA|TRBV29-1|TRBJ1-1|many
TGCAGCGTTGAAGTCGGGCAGGGTAACACTGAAGCTTTCTTT
CSVEVGQGNTEAFF
>NA|TRBV11-2|TRBJ1-2|NA
TGTGCCAGCACCTTATACAGCGACTATGGCTACACCTTC
CASTLYSDYGYTF
>NA|TRBV5-1|TRBJ2-3|many
TGCGCCAGCAGCTTGGAGGGGATGACAGATACGCAGTATTTT
CASSLEGMTDTQYF
>TRBD2|TRBV4-2|TRBJ2-3|NA
TGTGTCAGCATCCTACTAGCGGATTTCACAGATACGCAGTATTTT
CVSILLADFTDTQYF
>NA|TRBV11-2|TRBJ1-1|once
TGTGCCAGCAGCCAGCACAGGGAATCCACTGAGGCTTTCTTT
CASSQHRESTEAFF
>NA|TRBV7-9|TRBJ2-1|NA
TGTGCCAGCAGCGGTAGCCTACAAGAGACCCAGTTCTTC
CASSGSLQETQFF
>NA|TRBV28|TRBJ1-1|once
TGTGCCAGCAGTTTTTTTGTCAGGTTGAACACTGAAGCTCTCTTT
CASSFFVRLNTEALF
>NA|TRBV28|TRBJ2-6|NA
TGTGCCAGCAGTTTATTAAGCTCTGGGGCCAACGTCCTGACTTTC
CASSLLSSGANVLTF
>NA|TRBV29-1|TRBJ2-7|NA
TGCAGCGCAAGGGACATGGCTGTGGGCTCCTACGAGCAGTACTTC
CSARDMAVGSYEQYF
>NA|TRBV11-2|TRBJ1-2|NA
TGTGCCAGCGGCCAAGGGGATTGGATTGGCTACACCTTC
CASGQGDWIGYTF
>TRBD2|TRBV11-1|TRBJ2-1|NA
TGTGCAAGCAGCCAGACTAGCGCGAGACCCCATCCCGCCTACGATGAGCAGTTCTTC
CASSQTSARPHPAYDEQFF
>NA|TRBV11-2|TRBJ2-7|once
TGTGCCAGCAGCTTCTGTAACCTGGCACTATACGAGCAGTACTTC
CASSFCNLALYEQYF
>NA|TRBV2|TRBJ2-7|NA
TGTGCCAGCGGAGAGACCCAGGGTGGGTCGACCTACGAGCAGTACTTC
CASGETQGGSTYEQYF
>NA|TRBV20-1|TRBJ2-1|NA
TGCAGTGCTAGAGTTCAGGTGGTAGCATCTGAGCATTTCTTC
CSARVQVVASEHFF
>NA|TRBV6-1|TRBJ2-3|NA
TGTGCCAGCAGTGATGGGGGCCTGGATAGCAATCAGCCCCAGTATTTT
CASSDGGLDSNQPQYF
>NA|TRBV7-9|TRBJ1-1|medium-sized
TGTGCCAGCAGCTTACGGAGGGAAAAGTCTGAAGCTTTCTTT
CASSLRREKSEAFF
>NA|TRBV4-1|TRBJ2-7|medium-sized
TGCGCCAGCAGCCAGGCCCGGTCAGGGTACGAGCAGTACTTC
CASSQARSGYEQYF
>TRBD1|TRBV6-5|TRBJ2-5|NA
TGTGCCAGCAGTTACGAAGGGACAGGGGGCCAAGAGACCCAGTACTTC
CASSYEGTGGQETQYF
>NA|TRBV7-3|TRBJ2-2|NA
TGTGCCAGCAAACGGAGCGTTGACACCGGGGGGCTGTTTTTT
CASKRSVDTGGLFF
>NA|TRBV7-9|TRBJ1-5|NA
TGTGCCAGCAGCTTAGCGGGGCCCGAGGGTGAGGCCCATCATTTT
CASSLAGPEGEAHHF
>NA|TRBV6-5|TRBJ2-1|NA
TGTGCCAGCAGTTACGACGGGAGCTCCTACAATGAGCTGTTCTTC
CASSYDGSSYNELFF
>TRBD1|TRBV30|TRBJ2-7|many
TGTGCCTGGAGTATGCGAGTCAGGGGGCACGAGCAGTACTTC
CAWSMRVRGHEQYF
>TRBD2|TRBV5-1|TRBJ2-7|NA
TGCGCCAGCAGCTTGGACACTAGCGGGCCCTACAAGCAGTACTTC
CASSLDTSGPYKQYF
>NA|TRBV11-2|TRBJ2-2|NA
TGTGCCAGCAGCTTTTCGGGGTCCGGGGAGCGGTTTTTT
CASSFSGSGERFF
>NA|TRBV20-1|TRBJ2-7|few
TGCAGTGCCAACCTTCGGGCTGGCGGGCTCCCGGGGCAGTACTTC
CSANLRAGGLPGQYF
>NA|TRBV10-3|TRBJ1-4|NA
TGTACCATCAGTGAGGGCCAGGAGGGAGAAAAACTGCTTTTT
CTISEGQEGEKLLF
>NA|TRBV6-1|TRBJ2-2|NA
TGTGCCAGCAGTGTCTTAATGGGCACCGGGGAGCTATTTTTT
CASSVLMGTGELFF
>NA|TRBV11-2|TRBJ2-3|NA
TGTGACAGCAGCTTTGGTCTTACCACAGATACGCAATATTTT
CDSSFGLTTDTQYF
>NA|TRBV10-3|TRBJ1-3|NA
TGTGCCATCAGTGACTCCGTACAGGGAAACACCATATATTTT
CAISDSVQGNTIYF
>TRBD2|TRBV20-1|TRBJ2-1|NA
TGCAGTGCTAGATACAGGGGGAAACTAGCGGGAGGGCCGATCAATGAGCAGTTCTTC
CSARYRGKLAGGPINEQFF
>NA|TRBV11-3|TRBJ2-1|many
TGTGCCAGCAGCTTAGGATCAGGGAATGAGCAGTTCTTC
CASSLGSGNEQFF
>NA|TRBV20-1|TRBJ1-2|NA
TGCAGTGCTTCCTCGGGGAACTATGGCTACACCTTC
CSASSGNYGYTF
>NA|TRBV18|TRBJ1-5|few
TGTGCCAGCTCACAATCAGGGTTTGGCGAGCCCCAGCATTTT
CASSQSGFGEPQHF